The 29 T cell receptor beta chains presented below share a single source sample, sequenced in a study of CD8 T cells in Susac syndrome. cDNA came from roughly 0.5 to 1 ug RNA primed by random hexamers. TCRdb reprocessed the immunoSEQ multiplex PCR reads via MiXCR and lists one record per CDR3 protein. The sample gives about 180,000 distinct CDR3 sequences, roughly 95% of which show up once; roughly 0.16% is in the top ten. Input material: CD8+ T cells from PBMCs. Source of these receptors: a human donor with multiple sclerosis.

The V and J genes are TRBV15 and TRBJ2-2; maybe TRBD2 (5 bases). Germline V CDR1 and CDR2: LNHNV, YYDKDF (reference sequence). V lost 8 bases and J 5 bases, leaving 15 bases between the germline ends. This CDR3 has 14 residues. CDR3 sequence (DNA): TGTGCCACCTCCCTGCTAGCCGGGACCGGGGAGCTGTTTTTT. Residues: CATSLLAGTGELFF.

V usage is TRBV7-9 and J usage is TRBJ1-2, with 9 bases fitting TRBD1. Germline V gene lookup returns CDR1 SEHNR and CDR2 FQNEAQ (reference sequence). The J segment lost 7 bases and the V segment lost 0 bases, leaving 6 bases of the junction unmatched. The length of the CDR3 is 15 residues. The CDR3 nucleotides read TGTGCCAGCAGCTTAGCGGGGGACAGGGTCTCTGGCTACACCTTC. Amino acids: CASSLAGDRVSGYTF.

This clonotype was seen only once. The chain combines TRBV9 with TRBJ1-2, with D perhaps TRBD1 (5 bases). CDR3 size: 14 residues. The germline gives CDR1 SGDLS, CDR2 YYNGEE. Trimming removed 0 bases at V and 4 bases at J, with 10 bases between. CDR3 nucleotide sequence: TGTGCCAGCAGCGTAGGGGGACGGGGCTATGGCTACACCTTC. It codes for CASSVGGRGYGYTF.

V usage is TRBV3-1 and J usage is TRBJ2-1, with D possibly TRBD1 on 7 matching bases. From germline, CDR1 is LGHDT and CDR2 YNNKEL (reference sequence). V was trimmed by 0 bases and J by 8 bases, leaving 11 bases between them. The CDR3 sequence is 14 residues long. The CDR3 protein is CASSQDRGDDEQFF. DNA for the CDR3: TGTGCCAGCAGCCAAGACAGGGGGGATGATGAGCAGTTCTTC.

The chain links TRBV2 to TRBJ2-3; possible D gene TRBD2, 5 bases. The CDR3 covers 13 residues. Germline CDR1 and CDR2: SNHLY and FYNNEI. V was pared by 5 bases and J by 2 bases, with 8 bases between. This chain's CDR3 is CASSSGYTDTQYF. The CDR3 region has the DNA TGTGCCAGCAGTTCGGGGTACACAGATACGCAGTATTTT. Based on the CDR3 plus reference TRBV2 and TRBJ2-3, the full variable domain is EPEVTQTPSHQVTQMGQEVILRCVPISNHLYFYWYRQILGQKVEFLVSFYNNEISEKSEIFDDQFSVERPDGSNFTLKIRSTKLEDSAMYFCASSSGYTDTQYFGPGTRLTVL.

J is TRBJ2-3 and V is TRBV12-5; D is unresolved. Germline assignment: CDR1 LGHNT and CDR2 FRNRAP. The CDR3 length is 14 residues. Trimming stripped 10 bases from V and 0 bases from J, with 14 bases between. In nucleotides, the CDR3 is TGTGCTATGTTACTACCCCCAAGCACAGATACGCAGTATTTT. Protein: CAMLLPPSTDTQYF.

Here the CDR3 reads CASSENPPTLVNEQFF. The CDR3 DNA is TGTGCCAGCAGTGAAAACCCACCCACACTAGTTAATGAGCAGTTCTTC. The genes are TRBV2 and TRBJ2-1, with D perhaps matching TRBD2 (5 bases). From germline, CDR1 is SNHLY and CDR2 FYNNEI. CDR3 length equals 16 residues. The V and J ends lost 2 bases and 7 bases respectively, with 18 bases between them.

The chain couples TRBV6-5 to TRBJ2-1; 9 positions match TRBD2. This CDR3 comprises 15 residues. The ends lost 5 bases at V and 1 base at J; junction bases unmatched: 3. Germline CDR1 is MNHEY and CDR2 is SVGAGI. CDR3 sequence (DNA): TGTGCCAGCAGTCCCAGCGGGAGGTCCTACAATGAGCAGTTCTTC. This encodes CASSPSGRSYNEQFF.

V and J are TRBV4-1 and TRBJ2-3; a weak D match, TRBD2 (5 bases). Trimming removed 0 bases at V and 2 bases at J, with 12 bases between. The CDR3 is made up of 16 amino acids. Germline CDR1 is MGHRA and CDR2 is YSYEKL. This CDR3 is CASSQELNRDTDTQYF. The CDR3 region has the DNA TGCGCCAGCAGCCAAGAACTTAACCGGGACACAGATACGCAGTATTTT.

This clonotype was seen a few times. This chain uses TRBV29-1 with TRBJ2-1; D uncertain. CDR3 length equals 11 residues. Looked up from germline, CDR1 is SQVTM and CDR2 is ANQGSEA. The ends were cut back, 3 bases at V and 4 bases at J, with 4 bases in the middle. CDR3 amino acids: CSVDLYNEQFF. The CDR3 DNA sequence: TGCAGCGTTGATTTATACAATGAGCAGTTCTTC.

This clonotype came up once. Here the CDR3 DNA reads TGTGCCAGCAGCGGACGAATTAACAGGGGAAACTATGGCTACACCTTC. Encoded protein: CASSGRINRGNYGYTF. This sequence joins TRBV9 and TRBJ1-2; 7 positions match TRBD1. After removal of 3 bases from V and 2 bases from J, the junction contained 10 bases not matched to a gene. Per the germline V gene, CDR1 is SGDLS and CDR2 is YYNGEE. CDR3 size: 16 residues.

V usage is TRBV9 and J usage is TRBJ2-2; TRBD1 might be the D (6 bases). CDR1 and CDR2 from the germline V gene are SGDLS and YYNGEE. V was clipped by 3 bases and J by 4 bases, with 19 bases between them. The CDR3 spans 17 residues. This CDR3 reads CASSESLRGPSTGELFF. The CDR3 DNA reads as TGTGCCAGCAGCGAGAGTCTCAGGGGTCCGTCCACCGGGGAGCTGTTTTTT. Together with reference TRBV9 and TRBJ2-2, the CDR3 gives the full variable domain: DSGVTQTPKHLITATGQRVTLRCSPRSGDLSVYWYQQSLDQGLQFLIQYYNGEERAKGNILERFSAQQFPDLHSELNLSSLELGDSALYFCASSESLRGPSTGELFFGEGSRLTVL.

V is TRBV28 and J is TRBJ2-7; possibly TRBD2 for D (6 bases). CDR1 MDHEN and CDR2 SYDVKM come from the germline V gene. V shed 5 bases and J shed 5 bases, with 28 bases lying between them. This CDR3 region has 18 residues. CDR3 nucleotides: TGTGCCAGCAGTCCACCCCGAGCAGCGGGCTTCGGAGTCGACGAGCAGTACTTC. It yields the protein CASSPPRAAGFGVDEQYF.

The CDR3 DNA sequence: TGTGCCAGCAGCCAGCTAGCGGGGGGCCCGGGGGAGCAGTTCTTC. This translates into CASSQLAGGPGEQFF. V is TRBV12-3 or TRBV12-4 and J is TRBJ2-1; 11 bases align to TRBD2. With 6 bases clipped from V and 10 bases from J, the junction kept 11 bases outside the gene matches. The CDR3 consists of 15 residues.

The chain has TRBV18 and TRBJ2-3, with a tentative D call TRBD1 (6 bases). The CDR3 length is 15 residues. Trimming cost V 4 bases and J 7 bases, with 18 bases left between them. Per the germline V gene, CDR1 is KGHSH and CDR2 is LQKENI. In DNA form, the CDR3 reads TGTGCCAGCTCACGCTCCTCTCCCAGGGGAAATACGCAGTATTTT. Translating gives CASSRSSPRGNTQYF.

CDR3 region: CASSSGRIYTEAFF. In DNA form, the CDR3 reads TGTGCCAGCAGTTCAGGACGGATTTACACTGAAGCTTTCTTT. The V gene is TRBV27, the J gene TRBJ1-1; no definite D call. The V end was cut by 4 bases, the J end by 3 bases, with 12 bases between. CDR3 length equals 14 residues. Germline V gives CDR1 MNHEY, CDR2 SMNVEV (reference sequence).

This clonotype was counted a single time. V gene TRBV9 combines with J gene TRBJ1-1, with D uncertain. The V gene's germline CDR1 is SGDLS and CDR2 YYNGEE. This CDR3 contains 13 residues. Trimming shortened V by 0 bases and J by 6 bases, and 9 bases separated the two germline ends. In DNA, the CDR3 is TGTGCCAGCAGCGTAGGCAGTCTACCTGAAGCTTTCTTT. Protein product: CASSVGSLPEAFF.

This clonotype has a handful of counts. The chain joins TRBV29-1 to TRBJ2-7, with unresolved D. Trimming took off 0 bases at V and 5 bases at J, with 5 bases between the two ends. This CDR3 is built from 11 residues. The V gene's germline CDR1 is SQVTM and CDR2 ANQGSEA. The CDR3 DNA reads TGCAGCGTTGAAGAGAGGAACGAGCAGTACTTC. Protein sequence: CSVEERNEQYF.

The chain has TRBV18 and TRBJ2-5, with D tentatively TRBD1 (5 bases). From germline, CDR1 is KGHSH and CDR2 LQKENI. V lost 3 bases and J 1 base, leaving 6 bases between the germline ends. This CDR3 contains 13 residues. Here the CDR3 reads CASSPQGQETQYF. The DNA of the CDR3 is TGTGCCAGCTCACCGCAGGGCCAAGAGACCCAGTACTTC.

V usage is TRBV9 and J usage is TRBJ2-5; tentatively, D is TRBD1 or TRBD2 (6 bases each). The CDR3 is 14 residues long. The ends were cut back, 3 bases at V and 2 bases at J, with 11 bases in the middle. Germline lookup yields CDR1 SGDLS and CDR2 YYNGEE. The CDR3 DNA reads TGTGCCAGCAGCGACAGGGACTCACAAGAGACCCAGTACTTC. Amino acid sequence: CASSDRDSQETQYF. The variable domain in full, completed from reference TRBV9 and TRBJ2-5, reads DSGVTQTPKHLITATGQRVTLRCSPRSGDLSVYWYQQSLDQGLQFLIQYYNGEERAKGNILERFSAQQFPDLHSELNLSSLELGDSALYFCASSDRDSQETQYFGPGTRLLVL.

CDR3 in DNA: TGTGCCAGCACCACGACAGGGGGGTTGACTGAAGCTTTCTTT. It yields the protein CASTTTGGLTEAFF. The V gene is TRBV25-1, the J gene TRBJ1-1; TRBD1 aligns across 9 bases. With V trimmed by 7 bases and J by 5 bases, 8 bases remained unmatched. Looked up from germline, CDR1 is MGHDK and CDR2 is SYGVNS. This CDR3 is built from 14 residues. The variable domain in full, with the rest retrieved from reference TRBV25-1 and TRBJ1-1, is EADIYQTPRYLVIGTGKKITLECSQTMGHDKMYWYQQDPGMELHLIHYSYGVNSTEKGDLSSESTVSRIRTEHFPLTLESARPSHTSQYLCASTTTGGLTEAFFGQGTRLTVV.

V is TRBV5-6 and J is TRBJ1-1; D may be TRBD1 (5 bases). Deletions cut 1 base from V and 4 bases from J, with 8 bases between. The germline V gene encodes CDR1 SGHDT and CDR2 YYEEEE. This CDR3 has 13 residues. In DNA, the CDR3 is TGTGCCAGCAGCTTGTGGGGCCCCACTGAAGCTTTCTTT. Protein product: CASSLWGPTEAFF.

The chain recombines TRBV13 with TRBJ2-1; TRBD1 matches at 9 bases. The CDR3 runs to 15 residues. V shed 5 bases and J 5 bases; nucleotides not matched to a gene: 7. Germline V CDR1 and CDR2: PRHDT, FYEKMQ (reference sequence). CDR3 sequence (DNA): TGTGCCAGCAGCCCGTGGGGACAGGGTGACAATGAGCAGTTCTTC. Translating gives CASSPWGQGDNEQFF.

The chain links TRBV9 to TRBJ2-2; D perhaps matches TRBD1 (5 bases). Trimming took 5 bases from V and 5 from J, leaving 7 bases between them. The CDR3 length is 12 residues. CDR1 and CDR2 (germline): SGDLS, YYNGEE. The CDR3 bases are TGTGCCAGCAGGCAGGGAACCGGGGAGCTGTTTTTT. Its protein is CASRQGTGELFF.

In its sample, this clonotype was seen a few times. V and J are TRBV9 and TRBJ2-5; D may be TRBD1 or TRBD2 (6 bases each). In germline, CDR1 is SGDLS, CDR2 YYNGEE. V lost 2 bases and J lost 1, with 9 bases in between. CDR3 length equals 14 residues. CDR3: CASSVGGGQETQYF. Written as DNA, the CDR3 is TGTGCCAGCAGCGTCGGAGGGGGCCAAGAGACCCAGTACTTC.

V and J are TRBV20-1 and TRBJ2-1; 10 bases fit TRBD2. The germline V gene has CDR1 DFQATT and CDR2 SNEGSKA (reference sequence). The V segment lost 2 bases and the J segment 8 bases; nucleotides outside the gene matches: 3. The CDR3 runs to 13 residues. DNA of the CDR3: TGCAGTGCTAGACTAGCGGGGGACGATGAGCAGTTCTTC. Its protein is CSARLAGDDEQFF.

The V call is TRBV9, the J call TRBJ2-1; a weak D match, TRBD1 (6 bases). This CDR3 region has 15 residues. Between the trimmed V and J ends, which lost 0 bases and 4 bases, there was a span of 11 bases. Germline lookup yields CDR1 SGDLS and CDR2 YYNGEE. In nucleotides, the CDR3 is TGTGCCAGCAGCGTAGGGTGGGACAAGTACAATGAGCAGTTCTTC. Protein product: CASSVGWDKYNEQFF.

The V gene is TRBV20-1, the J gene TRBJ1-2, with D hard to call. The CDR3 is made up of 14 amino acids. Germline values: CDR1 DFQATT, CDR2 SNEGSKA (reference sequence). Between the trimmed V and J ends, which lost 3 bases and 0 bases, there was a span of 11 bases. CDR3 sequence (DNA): TGCAGTGCTAGCGGGCAGATTTCTAACTATGGCTACACCTTC. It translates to CSASGQISNYGYTF.

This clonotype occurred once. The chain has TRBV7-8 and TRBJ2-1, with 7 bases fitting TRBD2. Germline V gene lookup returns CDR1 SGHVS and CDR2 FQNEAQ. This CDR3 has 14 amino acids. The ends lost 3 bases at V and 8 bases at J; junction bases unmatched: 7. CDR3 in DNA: TGTGCCAGCAGCTTCGGCGGGAGCGGATATGAGCAGTTCTTC. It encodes CASSFGGSGYEQFF.